This TCR beta chain was identified during a study of shared T cell receptors in the human thymus. The CDR3 has 14 amino acids. CDR1 MDHEN and CDR2 SYDVKM come from the germline V gene. V lost 6 bases, J lost 2 bases, and 11 bases lay in between. Clones were read by immunoSEQ multiplex PCR, and TCRdb kept only the in-frame ones, dropping some. The sample has approximately 730,000 clones, approximately 85% seen once. Separately, the same data were catalogued under a study of human thymus T cells. This second report adds: Related work showed strongly overlapping thymic repertoires across unrelated individuals.

Sequenced: thymocytes. The chain is built from TRBV28 and TRBJ1-5; possible D gene TRBD1, 6 bases. The receptor was derived from a girl less than two years old with a congenital heart defect. The CDR3 loop is CASRQGSGNQPQHF. The CDR3 nucleotides are TGTGCCAGCAGACAGGGTTCTGGCAATCAGCCCCAGCATTTT.